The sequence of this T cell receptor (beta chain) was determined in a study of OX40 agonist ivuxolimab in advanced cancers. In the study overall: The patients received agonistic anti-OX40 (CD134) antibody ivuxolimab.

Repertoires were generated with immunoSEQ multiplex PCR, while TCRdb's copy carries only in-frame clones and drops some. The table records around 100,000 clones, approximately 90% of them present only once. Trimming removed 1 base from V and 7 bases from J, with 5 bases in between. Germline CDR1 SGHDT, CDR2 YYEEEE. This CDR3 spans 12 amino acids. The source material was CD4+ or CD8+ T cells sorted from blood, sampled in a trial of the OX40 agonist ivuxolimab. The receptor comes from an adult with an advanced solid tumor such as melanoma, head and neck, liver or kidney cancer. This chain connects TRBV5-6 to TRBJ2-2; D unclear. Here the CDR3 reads CASSLWGGELFF. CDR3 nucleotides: TGTGCCAGCAGCTTGTGGGGCGGGGAGCTGTTTTTT.